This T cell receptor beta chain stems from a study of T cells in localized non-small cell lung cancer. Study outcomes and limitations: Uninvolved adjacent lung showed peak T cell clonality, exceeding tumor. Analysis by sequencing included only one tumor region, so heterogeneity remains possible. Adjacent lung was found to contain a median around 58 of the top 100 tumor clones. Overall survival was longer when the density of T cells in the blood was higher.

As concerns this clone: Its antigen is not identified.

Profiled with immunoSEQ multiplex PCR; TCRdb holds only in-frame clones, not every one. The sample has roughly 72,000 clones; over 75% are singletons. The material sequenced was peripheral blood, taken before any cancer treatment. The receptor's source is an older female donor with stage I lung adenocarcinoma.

CDR3 nucleotides: TGCGCCAGCAGCCTCAGAAGTCCAGGGGGCGTTGACACCGGGGAGCTGTTTTTT. Its translation is CASSLRSPGGVDTGELFF. The rearrangement links TRBV5-1 to TRBJ2-2, with 8 bases matching TRBD1. CDR1 is SGHRS, CDR2 YFSETQ, per germline. The V segment lost 4 bases and the J segment 3 bases; nucleotides outside the gene matches: 14. This CDR3 has 18 amino acids.